This T cell receptor (beta chain) was sequenced in a study of blood T cells in healthy people across ages. Study-level findings and limits: Older age went with lower TCR beta diversity per million T cells, in a roughly linear way. Naive T cell percentage showed a strong correlation with TCR beta diversity. There were more naive CD4+ cells and higher diversity in long-lived donors than in aged donors.

The sample holds many counts of this clonotype. Antigen specificity is unknown. Using a J-beta primer mix together with a sample-barcoded 5' primer, a second PCR was run for about 6 to 11 cycles. TCRdb re-analysed the 5' RACE reads in MiXCR, keeping a single row per CDR3 protein. The sample has 600,000 or so distinct CDR3 sequences; about 30% are singletons. Drawn from each donor were about 9 milliliters of peripheral blood. V was shortened by 8 bases and J by 4 bases, with 14 bases between the two germline ends. CDR3 length equals 13 residues. Germline V lookup: CDR1 MNHEY, CDR2 SMNVEV (reference sequence).

The clonotype originates from an elderly woman in good health. The sample was blood. The chain uses TRBV27 and TRBJ1-1, with D maybe TRBD1 (5 bases). CDR3 in DNA: TGTGCCAGCGGCCAGGGAGGGAGCACTGAAGCTTTCTTT. Protein sequence: CASGQGGSTEAFF.